This T cell receptor beta chain was sequenced in a study of HIV-infected patients and healthy controls. Whole-study context: No general T-cell lymphocytopenia was present, and per-chain CDR3 totals resembled those of controls.

Antiretroviral therapy had run roughly three months, about 14 weeks, before follow-up blood collection. All unsorted peripheral T cells were captured because whole blood was used without fractionation. This clonotype appeared many times. The antigen is unknown. Trimming took 4 bases from V and 4 from J; bases not matched to a gene: 6. The CDR3 length is 15 residues. Germline-derived CDR1 and CDR2 are LGHDT and YNNKEL (reference sequence). cDNA was made from approximately 500 ng RNA using alpha and beta constant primers. Using multiplexing indices, alpha and beta chain libraries were generated apart by chain-specific third strand synthesis. TCRdb itself ran the 5' RACE reads through MiXCR, one entry per CDR3 protein. In the table there are about 15,000 distinct CDR3 sequences, around 10% of which are singletons. Overall study results and limits: Untreated HIV+ repertoires had roughly threefold fewer distinct CDR3s and lower Shannon diversity than healthy controls. Treated samples reflected only about three months of therapy, arguably too short to observe immune reconstitution. The seeming recovery of the Gini index after therapy in HIV-infected patients vanished in size-matched data.

This TCR derives from an adult with HIV infection. The donor label of this sample is uncertain. The rearrangement links TRBV3-1 to TRBJ2-1; 8 bases fit TRBD2. The sample in question was blood, obtained during antiretroviral therapy. In DNA, the CDR3 is TGTGCCAGCAGCCCTCGCGGCGGGGGGTACAATGAGCAGTTCTTC. Translated: CASSPRGGGYNEQFF.